This T cell receptor beta chain was profiled in a study of early T cells in non-severe SARS-CoV-2 infection. Study-level information: The authors sequenced bulk RNA from unsorted whole blood, leaving chains unpaired. Whole-study results and caveats: VDJdb-based annotation leaned toward anti-spike CD8 responses and missed private and CD4 specificities.

In this sample, this clonotype turned up a few times. Its target is not known. Attached unique molecular identifiers marked individual cDNA molecules. A single record per CDR3 protein comes from TCRdb applying MiXCR to the 5' RACE reads. The repertoire holds around 83,000 distinct CDR3 sequences, with 8.5% to 12% as singletons. The receptor was derived from an adult who was a healthcare worker with PCR-confirmed SARS-CoV-2 infection or an uninfected control (not recorded which). The specimen comprised whole blood, sampled at baseline.

CDR3 DNA sequence: TGTGCCGGCGGACAGGGCCCCCGCACCGGGGAGCTGTTTTTT. This sequence encodes CAGGQGPRTGELFF. The rearrangement uses TRBV6-1 and TRBJ2-2; 8 positions match TRBD1. Trimming at V came to 11 bases and at J to 4 bases, leaving 9 bases not matched to a gene. This CDR3 is 14 amino acids long. Per the germline V gene, CDR1 is MNHNS and CDR2 is SASEGT.